This T cell receptor beta chain was captured in a study of shared clonotypes between healthy human individuals. Execution of the assay was at deep level. Clones were sequenced by immunoSEQ multiplex PCR, and TCRdb holds only the in-frame ones, with some missing. The data show 550,000 to 600,000 clones, about 98% seen once. Notes on the study in general: Compared with memory subsets, naive subsets generally had larger estimated richness.

V was pared by 8 bases and J by 1 base, with 12 bases between. The CDR3 has 14 amino acids. Germline V gives CDR1 MNHNS, CDR2 SASEGT. This clone was found once. Its antigen is not known. Positive CCR7 selection of CD45RO-negative cells yielded the naive CD8 cells, and terminally differentiated effector memory CD45RA+ cells were excluded. All donors were healthy HIV-negative adults lacking recent acute infections or vaccinations. This rearrangement joins TRBV6-1 to TRBJ2-4; D ambiguous. Specimen: naive CD8+ T cells sorted from blood. The TCR comes from a man between 25 and 39 years old in good health. The CDR3 DNA is TGTGCCAGCGGAAAGTACAGCGCCAAAAACATTCAGTACTTC. This encodes CASGKYSAKNIQYF.